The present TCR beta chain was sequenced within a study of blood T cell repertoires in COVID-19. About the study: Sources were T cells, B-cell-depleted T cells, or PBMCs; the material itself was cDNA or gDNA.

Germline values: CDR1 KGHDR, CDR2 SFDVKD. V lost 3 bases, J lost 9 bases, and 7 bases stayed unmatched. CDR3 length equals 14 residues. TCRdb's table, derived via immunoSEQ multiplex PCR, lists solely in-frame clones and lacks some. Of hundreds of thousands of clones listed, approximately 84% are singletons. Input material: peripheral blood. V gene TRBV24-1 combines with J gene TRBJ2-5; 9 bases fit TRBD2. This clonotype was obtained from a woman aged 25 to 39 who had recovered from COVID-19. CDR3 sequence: CATSDGGRGAPQYF. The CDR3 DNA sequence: TGTGCCACCAGTGATGGCGGGAGGGGTGCGCCCCAGTACTTC.